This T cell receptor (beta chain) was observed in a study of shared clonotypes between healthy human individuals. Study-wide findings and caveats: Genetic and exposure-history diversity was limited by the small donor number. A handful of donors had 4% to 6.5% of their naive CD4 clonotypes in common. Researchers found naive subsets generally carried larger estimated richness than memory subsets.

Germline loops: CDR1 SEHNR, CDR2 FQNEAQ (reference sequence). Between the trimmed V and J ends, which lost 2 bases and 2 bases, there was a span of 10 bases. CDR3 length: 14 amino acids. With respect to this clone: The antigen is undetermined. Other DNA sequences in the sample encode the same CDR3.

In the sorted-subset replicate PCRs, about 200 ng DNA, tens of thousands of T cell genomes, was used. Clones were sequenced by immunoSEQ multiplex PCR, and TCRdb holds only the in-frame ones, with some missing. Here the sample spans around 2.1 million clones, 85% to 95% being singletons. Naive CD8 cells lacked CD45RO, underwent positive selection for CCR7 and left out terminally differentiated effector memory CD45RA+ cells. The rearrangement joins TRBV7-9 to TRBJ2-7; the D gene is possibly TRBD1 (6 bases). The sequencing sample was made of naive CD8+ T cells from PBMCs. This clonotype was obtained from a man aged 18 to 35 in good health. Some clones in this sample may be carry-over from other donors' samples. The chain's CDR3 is CASSLSQGPYEQYF. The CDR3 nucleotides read TGTGCCAGCAGCTTATCACAGGGCCCCTACGAGCAGTACTTC.